Each of the 17 T cell receptor beta chains below was sequenced from the same sample in a study of blood T cell repertoires in COVID-19. TCRdb keeps only in-frame clones here, not all; method: immunoSEQ multiplex PCR. Of approximately 230,000 clones in the sample, roughly 90% are singletons; the top ten hold 2.2%. The sequenced sample was peripheral blood. The receptors originated from a man aged 25 to 40 who had recovered from COVID-19.

The chain recombines TRBV23-1 with TRBJ1-2; D gene unclear. TRBV23-1 is designated an ORF whose function remains uncertain. The V end was cut by 1 base, the J end by 8 bases, with 8 bases between. CDR3 length: 12 residues. In DNA, the CDR3 is TGCGCCAGCAGTCAATGGGCGATCGGCTACACCTTC. Translation: CASSQWAIGYTF.

With respect to this clone: The junction shows a germline mismatch at one end, possibly a read error. The chain combines TRBV7-9 with TRBJ1-5, with TRBD1 matching over 9 bases. Germline V gene lookup returns CDR1 SEHNR and CDR2 FQNEAQ (reference sequence). The CDR3 loop spans 14 amino acids. The CDR3 coding sequence is TGTGCCAGCAGCCAGGGACAGGGCAAGCAGCCCCAGCATTTT. It yields the protein CASSQGQGKQPQHF.

The chain employs TRBV15 and TRBJ1-3; no reliable D call. Germline V gene lookup returns CDR1 LNHNV and CDR2 YYDKDF (reference sequence). Trimming took off 8 bases at V and 0 bases at J, with 8 bases between the two ends. CDR3 length: 13 residues. The CDR3 region has the DNA TGTGCCACCCGTATCAGCTCTGGAAACACCATATATTTT. Its protein is CATRISSGNTIYF.

In this sample, this clone turned up once. The chain combines TRBV6-6 with TRBJ2-3; 11 bases are shared with TRBD2. The CDR3 covers 15 residues. CDR1 is MNHNY, CDR2 SVGAGI, per germline (reference sequence). V lost 6 bases, J lost 6 bases, and 8 bases stayed unmatched. The CDR3 spells CASRTTSGGADTQYF. The CDR3 nucleotides are TGTGCCAGCAGGACTACTAGCGGGGGAGCGGATACGCAGTATTTT.

The chain is built from TRBV5-1 and TRBJ1-5; D might be TRBD1 (6 bases). CDR1 is SGHRS, CDR2 YFSETQ, per germline. Trimming left V 0 bases short and J 4 bases short, with 14 bases between. The CDR3 runs 16 residues. The CDR3 DNA reads as TGCGCCAGCAGCTTGGATAAAAAACAGGGAAATCAGCCCCAGCATTTT. This codes for CASSLDKKQGNQPQHF. Together with reference TRBV5-1 and TRBJ1-5, the CDR3 gives the full variable domain: KAGVTQTPRYLIKTRGQQVTLSCSPISGHRSVSWYQQTPGQGLQFLFEYFSETQRNKGNFPGRFSGRQFSNSRSEMNVSTLELGDSALYLCASSLDKKQGNQPQHFGDGTRLSIL.

This clone was recorded a few times. The V gene is TRBV6-1, the J gene TRBJ1-2; a possible D gene is TRBD1 (6 bases). CDR1 MNHNS and CDR2 SASEGT come from the germline V gene. Trimming cost V 2 bases and J 4 bases, with 11 bases left between them. CDR3 length: 14 residues. The CDR3, as DNA: TGTGCCAGCAGTGAACAGGGGCAACTCTATGGCTACACCTTC. This encodes CASSEQGQLYGYTF.

The rearrangement uses TRBV4-1 and TRBJ1-2; D gene unclear. The CDR3 is made up of 13 amino acids. CDR1 MGHRA and CDR2 YSYEKL come from the germline V gene. V lost 0 bases, J lost 6 bases, and 8 bases lay in between. The CDR3 reads CASSQDQGDGYTF. The CDR3 bases are TGCGCCAGCAGCCAAGATCAAGGAGATGGCTACACCTTC.

V and J are TRBV19 and TRBJ1-2; D is unresolved. V lost 7 bases and J 4 bases, leaving 19 bases between the germline ends. Germline V gene data show CDR1 as LNHDA and CDR2 as SQIVND (reference sequence). The CDR3 consists of 15 residues. The CDR3 loop is CASNFGGSPTYGYTF. The CDR3 DNA follows: TGTGCCAGTAATTTCGGCGGATCCCCAACCTATGGCTACACCTTC.

The chain combines TRBV5-6 with TRBJ2-5; D remains ambiguous. From germline, CDR1 is SGHDT and CDR2 YYEEEE. V was trimmed by 3 bases and J by 4 bases, leaving 16 bases between them. The CDR3 spans 15 residues. CDR3 amino acids: CASSSSIGAVETQYF. The CDR3 nucleotides read TGTGCCAGCAGCTCCTCAATAGGAGCCGTAGAGACCCAGTACTTC.

This rearrangement joins TRBV30 to TRBJ1-5; D remains unclear. Trimming pared 1 base from V and 12 bases from J, leaving 10 bases between. CDR1 and CDR2 from the germline V gene are GTSNPN and SVGIG (reference sequence). The length of the CDR3 is 11 residues. The CDR3 DNA reads as TGTGCCTGGAGTGCTAAAAACGTCCAGCATTTT. Translating it yields CAWSAKNVQHF.

In DNA, the CDR3 is TGTGCCAGCAGCTTAGAGGGGGGAAGCTCCTACGAGCAGTACTTC. It translates to CASSLEGGSSYEQYF. The V gene is TRBV11-2, the J gene TRBJ2-7; D perhaps matches TRBD2 (6 bases). Trimming removed 0 bases at V and 0 bases at J, with 9 bases between. From germline, CDR1 is SGHAT and CDR2 FQNNGV. There are 15 residues in the CDR3.

This clone appeared a single time. The chain recombines TRBV24-1 with TRBJ2-3; perhaps TRBD1 as D (5 bases). Trimming stripped 1 base from V and 6 bases from J, with 16 bases between. Germline CDR1 and CDR2: KGHDR and SFDVKD. The CDR3 covers 16 residues. CDR3 in DNA: TGTGCCACCAGTGATTTAACCACAGGATCATCGGATACGCAGTATTTT. It yields the protein CATSDLTTGSSDTQYF.

The CDR3 region has the DNA TGTGCCAGCAGCCAACGTGGACTAGCGGGGGCCCCTCAAGAGACCCAGTACTTC. Protein: CASSQRGLAGAPQETQYF. The chain carries TRBV7-9 and TRBJ2-5, with 13 bases fitting TRBD2. The CDR3 is 18 residues long. Germline loops: CDR1 SEHNR, CDR2 FQNEAQ (reference sequence). The V segment lost 5 bases and the J segment 2 bases; nucleotides outside the gene matches: 11.

In DNA, the CDR3 is TGTGCCAGCAGCCTAAAGACAGGGAGCAATCAGCCCCAGCATTTT. Translation gives CASSLKTGSNQPQHF. V gene TRBV3-1 (or the pseudogene TRBV3-2) combines with J gene TRBJ1-5; 7 bases match TRBD1. V lost 4 bases, J lost 1 base, and 4 bases stayed unmatched. The CDR3 is 15 amino acids. Germline V lookup: CDR1 LGHDT, CDR2 YNNKEL (reference sequence).

The chain has TRBV7-6 and TRBJ1-2; 9 positions match TRBD1. Trimming cost V 5 bases and J 4 bases; bases outside gene matches: 5. Germline V gene lookup returns CDR1 SGHVS and CDR2 FNYEAQ. There are 14 residues in the CDR3. The DNA of the CDR3 is TGTGCCAGCAGCCAGGGACAGGGCAGCTATGGCTACACCTTC. Translation gives CASSQGQGSYGYTF.

The CDR3: CASSVERLAFETQYF. As DNA, the CDR3 is TGTGCCAGCAGCGTAGAACGGCTAGCGTTCGAGACCCAGTACTTC. This chain connects TRBV9 to TRBJ2-5; a possible D gene is TRBD2 (6 bases). V was trimmed by 0 bases and J by 5 bases, leaving 14 bases between them. Germline values: CDR1 SGDLS, CDR2 YYNGEE. There are 15 residues in the CDR3.

This clone was seen only once. This sequence joins TRBV5-4 and TRBJ2-1; D uncertain. The CDR3 extends over 11 amino acids. Germline CDR1 is SGHNT and CDR2 is YYREEE (reference sequence). Deletions cut 0 bases from V and 8 bases from J, with 3 bases between. CDR3 in DNA: TGTGCCAGCAGCTTGGTAGATGAGCAGTTCTTC. It translates to CASSLVDEQFF.